The 6 T cell receptor beta chains reported below all come from one sample, sequenced in a study of OX40 agonist ivuxolimab in advanced cancers. Only in-frame clones appear in the TCRdb table, and some are missing; sequencing was by immunoSEQ multiplex PCR. The data hold nearly 50,000 clones, with around 90% observed a single time. Sequences were derived from CD4+ or CD8+ T cells sorted from blood, sampled in a trial of the OX40 agonist ivuxolimab. The source is an adult with an advanced solid tumor such as melanoma, head and neck, liver or kidney cancer.

The chain is built from TRBV2 and TRBJ1-2, with 9 bases aligning to TRBD1. With V trimmed by 7 bases and J by 5 bases, 11 bases remained unmatched. CDR3 size: 15 residues. CDR1 and CDR2 from the germline V gene are SNHLY and FYNNEI. CDR3 loop: CASIEGGQGGYGYTF. The CDR3 region has the DNA TGTGCCAGCATTGAGGGGGGACAGGGAGGGTATGGCTACACCTTC.

The V and J genes are TRBV13 and TRBJ2-2; the D gene could be TRBD1 or TRBD2 (5 bases each). The V gene's germline CDR1 is PRHDT and CDR2 FYEKMQ (reference sequence). Trimming removed 0 bases from V and 4 bases from J, with 12 bases in between. CDR3 length: 16 residues. CDR3 sequence reads: CASSLGTGTSTGELFF. Written as DNA, the CDR3 is TGTGCCAGCAGCTTAGGTACGGGGACGAGCACCGGGGAGCTGTTTTTT.

Note on this clone: At one boundary the junction diverges from the germline segment, which might be a read error. The rearrangement links TRBV11-1 to TRBJ2-1, with TRBD2 identical over 10 bases. In germline, CDR1 is SGHAT, CDR2 FQDESV (reference sequence). The CDR3 covers 15 residues. In nucleotides, the CDR3 is TGTGCCAGCAGCCTAGCGGGAGAGGCATACAATGAGCAGTTCTTC. As protein: CASSLAGEAYNEQFF.

The chain is built from TRBV7-9 and TRBJ1-1, with 7 bases matching TRBD1. Germline V lookup: CDR1 SEHNR, CDR2 FQNEAQ (reference sequence). V dropped 5 bases and J dropped 2; count of bases not matched to a gene: 11. The CDR3 runs 16 residues. CDR3 DNA sequence: TGTGCCAGCAGCCGACGGGCGACAGGGCTAAACACTGAAGCTTTCTTT. Its protein is CASSRRATGLNTEAFF.

This chain links TRBV5-6 with TRBJ2-5, with TRBD1 matching over 7 bases. From germline, CDR1 is SGHDT and CDR2 YYEEEE. V shed 0 bases and J 2 bases; nucleotides not matched to a gene: 10. The length of the CDR3 is 17 residues. The CDR3 sequence is CASSLEGARQGQETQYF. CDR3 nucleotides: TGTGCCAGCAGCTTGGAGGGGGCCCGACAGGGACAAGAGACCCAGTACTTC.

This chain connects TRBV6-5 to TRBJ1-3; the D is unclear. Germline-derived CDR1 and CDR2 are MNHEY and SVGAGI. The CDR3 is 14 residues long. V gave up 3 bases and J gave up 3 bases, with 9 bases separating them. The CDR3 is CASSYGLSGNTIYF. The DNA for the CDR3 is TGTGCCAGCAGTTATGGTTTGAGTGGAAACACCATATATTTT.